These T cell receptor beta chains were read from a single sample in a study of response to subunit inactivated influenza vaccine. TCRdb reprocessed the RT-PCR reads via MiXCR and lists one record per CDR3 protein. The table records about 650,000 distinct CDR3 sequences, approximately 14% of them present only once. The sample here was PBMCs from blood, taken 12 days after vaccination. The source of these receptors is a man aged 50 to 60 who received an inactivated influenza vaccine. The CDR3 runs from the conserved cysteine through the conserved F or W. D genes are given only for firm matches. The size field is filled for only some rows; it gives once, few, many or a size class.

J	V	D	size	DNA	CDR3
TRBJ2-1	TRBV10-2	TRBD2	few	TGCGCCAGCAGAGGTCCGGGAGGCCCCTCCTACAATGAGCAGTTCTTC	CASRGPGGPSYNEQFF
TRBJ1-4	TRBV20-1	-	few	TGCAGTGCTAATTCTGGGGTAGGAGAAAAACTGTTTTTT	CSANSGVGEKLFF
TRBJ2-7	TRBV6-5	-	few	TGTGCCAGCAGTTACGGCCAGGGGGGCTACGAGCAGTACTTC	CASSYGQGGYEQYF
TRBJ2-5	TRBV29-1	-	few	TGCAGCGTTGAAGAGGCGGTGAAGCGGGTCCTCCAAGAGACCCAGTACTTC	CSVEEAVKRVLQETQYF
TRBJ1-2	TRBV24-1	-	-	TGTGCCACCAGTGATGCCCTGACTGAGAACTATGGCTACACCTTC	CATSDALTENYGYTF
TRBJ1-5	TRBV7-9	-	few	TGTGCCAGCACCTCGGGAGTTAGCAATCAGCCCCAGCATTTT	CASTSGVSNQPQHF
TRBJ2-7	TRBV7-2	-	-	TGTGCCAGCAGCTTAGGCATGGGGGGGGCCGAGCAGTACTTC	CASSLGMGGAEQYF
TRBJ1-2	TRBV2	-	few	TGTGCCAGCAAGGGGGAATCTCTTTATGGCTACACCTTC	CASKGESLYGYTF
TRBJ1-2	TRBV6-2/TRBV6-3	-	few	TGTGCCAGCAGTGGGGGTCTTCGGAACTATGGCTACACCTTC	CASSGGLRNYGYTF
TRBJ1-1	TRBV7-9	TRBD1	-	TGTGCCAGCAGCCACCATCGGGACAGGAACACTGAAGCTTTCTTT	CASSHHRDRNTEAFF
TRBJ2-3	TRBV20-1	TRBD2	-	TGCAGTGCCAGAACGGGACTAGCGGGGCGGAATCTCCTAGATACGCAGTATTTT	CSARTGLAGRNLLDTQYF